This T cell receptor (beta chain) stems from a study of blood T cells in healthy people across ages. Of note for this clonotype: Its antigen is not identified.

Study-wide results and caveats: With naive T cell percentage, TCR beta diversity showed a strong correlation.

Each donor was a healthy Caucasian individual from Russia, aged about 6 to 95. Per-sample yields of isolated PBMCs were at least 6 million. A second PCR of roughly 7 to 11 cycles used a sample-barcoded 5' primer and a J-beta primer mix. TCRdb re-analysed the 5' RACE reads in MiXCR, keeping a single row per CDR3 protein. The table includes over 700,000 distinct CDR3 sequences, about 55% detected once. This TCR was recovered from a man older than 75 in good health. Sequencing used blood.

The CDR3 region is CASSLDGSSYEQYF. CDR3 sequence (DNA): TGTGCCAGCAGCTTAGATGGCAGCTCCTACGAGCAGTACTTC. This rearrangement joins TRBV7-9 to TRBJ2-7; D is undetermined. This CDR3 has 14 amino acids. V was clipped by 1 base and J by 0 bases, with 7 bases between them. CDR1 and CDR2 from the germline V gene are SEHNR and FQNEAQ (reference sequence).